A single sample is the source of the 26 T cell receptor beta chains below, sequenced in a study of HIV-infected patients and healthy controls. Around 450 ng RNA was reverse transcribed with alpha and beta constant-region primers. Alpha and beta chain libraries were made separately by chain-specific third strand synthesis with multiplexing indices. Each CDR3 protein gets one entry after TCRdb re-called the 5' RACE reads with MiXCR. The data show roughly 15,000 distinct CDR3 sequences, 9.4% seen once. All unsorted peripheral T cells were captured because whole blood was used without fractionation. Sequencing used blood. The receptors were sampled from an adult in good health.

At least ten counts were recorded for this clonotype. For the CDR3, the DNA is TGCAGTGCTAGAGATCTGCAGGGGAGTCAGCCCCAGCATTTT. It specifies CSARDLQGSQPQHF. The chain uses TRBV20-1 and TRBJ1-5; perhaps TRBD1 as D (6 bases). Germline lookup yields CDR1 DFQATT and CDR2 SNEGSKA (reference sequence). The V end lost 0 bases, the J end lost 6 bases, and 12 bases lay between the germline ends. CDR3 length equals 14 residues.

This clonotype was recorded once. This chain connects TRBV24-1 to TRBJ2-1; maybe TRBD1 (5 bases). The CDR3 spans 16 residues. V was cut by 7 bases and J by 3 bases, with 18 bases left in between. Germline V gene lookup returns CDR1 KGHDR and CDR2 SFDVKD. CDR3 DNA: TGTGCCACCAGCACGACAGCCCTCAATCTCTACAATGAGCAGTTCTTC. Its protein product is CATSTTALNLYNEQFF.

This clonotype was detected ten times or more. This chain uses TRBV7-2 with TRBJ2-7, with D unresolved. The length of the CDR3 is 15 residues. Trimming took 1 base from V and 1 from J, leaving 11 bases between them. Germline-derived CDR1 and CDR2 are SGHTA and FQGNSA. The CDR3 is CASSLDLGLSYEQYF. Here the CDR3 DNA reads TGTGCCAGCAGCTTAGATTTAGGATTGTCCTACGAGCAGTACTTC.

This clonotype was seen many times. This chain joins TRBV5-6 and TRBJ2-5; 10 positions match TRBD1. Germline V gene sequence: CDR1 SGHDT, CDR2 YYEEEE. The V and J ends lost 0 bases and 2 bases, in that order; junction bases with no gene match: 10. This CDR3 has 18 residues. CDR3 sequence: CASSLGGQGRMFQETQYF. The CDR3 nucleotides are TGTGCCAGCAGCTTGGGGGGACAGGGGCGGATGTTTCAAGAGACCCAGTACTTC.

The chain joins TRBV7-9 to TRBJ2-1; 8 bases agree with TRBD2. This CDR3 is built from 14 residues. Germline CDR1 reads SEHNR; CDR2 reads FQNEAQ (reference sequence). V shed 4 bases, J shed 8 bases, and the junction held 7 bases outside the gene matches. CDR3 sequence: CASSSGGTRHEQFF. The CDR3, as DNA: TGTGCCAGCAGCTCTGGAGGGACTAGGCATGAGCAGTTCTTC.

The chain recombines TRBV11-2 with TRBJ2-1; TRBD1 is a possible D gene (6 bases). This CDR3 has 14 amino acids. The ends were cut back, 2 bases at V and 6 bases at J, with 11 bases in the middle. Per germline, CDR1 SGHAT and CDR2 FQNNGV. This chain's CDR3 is CASSLPRGGNEQFF. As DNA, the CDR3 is TGTGCCAGCAGCTTACCCCGAGGGGGCAATGAGCAGTTCTTC.

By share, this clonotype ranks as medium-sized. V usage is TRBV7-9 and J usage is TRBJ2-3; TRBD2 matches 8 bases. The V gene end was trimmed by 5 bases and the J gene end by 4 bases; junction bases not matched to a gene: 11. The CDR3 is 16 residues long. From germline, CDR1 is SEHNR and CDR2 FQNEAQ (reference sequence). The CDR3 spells CASSPRAGEGADTQYF. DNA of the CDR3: TGTGCCAGCAGCCCCCGAGCGGGAGAGGGGGCAGATACGCAGTATTTT.

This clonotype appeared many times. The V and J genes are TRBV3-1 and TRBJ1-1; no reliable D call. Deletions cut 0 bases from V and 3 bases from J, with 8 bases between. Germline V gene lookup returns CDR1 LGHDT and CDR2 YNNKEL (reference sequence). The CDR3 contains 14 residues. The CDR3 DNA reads TGTGCCAGCAGCCAAGAGGGCCTCTACACTGAAGCTTTCTTT. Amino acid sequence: CASSQEGLYTEAFF. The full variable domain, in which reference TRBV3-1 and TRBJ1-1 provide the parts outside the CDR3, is DTAVSQTPKYLVTQMGNDKSIKCEQNLGHDTMYWYKQDSKKFLKIMFSYNNKELIINETVPNRFSPKSPDKAHLNLHINSLELGDSAVYFCASSQEGLYTEAFFGQGTRLTVV.

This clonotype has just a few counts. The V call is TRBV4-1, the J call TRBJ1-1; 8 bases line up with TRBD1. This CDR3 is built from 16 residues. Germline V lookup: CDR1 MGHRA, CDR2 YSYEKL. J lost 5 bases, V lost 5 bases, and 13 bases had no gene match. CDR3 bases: TGCGCCAGCAGCTCCTACAGACAGGGGCCGAGTACTGAAGCTTTCTTT. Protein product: CASSSYRQGPSTEAFF.

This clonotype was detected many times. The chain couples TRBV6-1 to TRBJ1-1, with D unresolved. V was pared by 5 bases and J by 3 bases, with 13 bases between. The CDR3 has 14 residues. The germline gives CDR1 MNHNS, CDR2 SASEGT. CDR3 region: CASSWERAYTEAFF. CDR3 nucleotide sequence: TGTGCCAGCAGTTGGGAGAGGGCTTACACTGAAGCTTTCTTT.

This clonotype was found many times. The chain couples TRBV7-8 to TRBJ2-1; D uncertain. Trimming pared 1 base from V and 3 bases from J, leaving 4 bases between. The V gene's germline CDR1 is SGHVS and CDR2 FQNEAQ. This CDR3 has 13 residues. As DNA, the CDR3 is TGTGCCAGCAGCTTAGTGGACTACAATGAGCAGTTCTTC. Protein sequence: CASSLVDYNEQFF.

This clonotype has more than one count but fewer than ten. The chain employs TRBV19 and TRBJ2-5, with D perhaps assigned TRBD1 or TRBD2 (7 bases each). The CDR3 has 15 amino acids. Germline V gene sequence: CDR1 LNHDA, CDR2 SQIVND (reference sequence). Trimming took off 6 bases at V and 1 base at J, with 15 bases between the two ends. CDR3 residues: CASRVPGGGQETQYF. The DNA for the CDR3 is TGTGCCAGTAGGGTACCAGGGGGGGGCCAAGAGACCCAGTACTTC.

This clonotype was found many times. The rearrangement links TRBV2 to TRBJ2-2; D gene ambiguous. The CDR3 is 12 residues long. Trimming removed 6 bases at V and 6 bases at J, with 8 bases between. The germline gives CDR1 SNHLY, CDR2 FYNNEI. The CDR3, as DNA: TGTGCCAGCAGGGACGGCGCCGGGGAGCTGTTTTTT. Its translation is CASRDGAGELFF.

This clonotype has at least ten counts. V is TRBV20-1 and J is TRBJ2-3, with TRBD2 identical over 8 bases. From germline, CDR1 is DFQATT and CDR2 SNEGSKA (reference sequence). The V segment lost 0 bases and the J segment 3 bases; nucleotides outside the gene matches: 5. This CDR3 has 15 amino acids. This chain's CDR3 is CSARESGLETDTQYF. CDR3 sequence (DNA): TGCAGTGCTAGAGAGTCGGGACTAGAAACAGATACGCAGTATTTT.

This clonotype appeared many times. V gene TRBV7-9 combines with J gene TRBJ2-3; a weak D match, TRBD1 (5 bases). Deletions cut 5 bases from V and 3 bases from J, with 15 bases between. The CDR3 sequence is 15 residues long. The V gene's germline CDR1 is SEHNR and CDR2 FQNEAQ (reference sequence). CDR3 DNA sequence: TGTGCCAGCAGCGTTCAGGGTGTCGGTACAGATACGCAGTATTTT. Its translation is CASSVQGVGTDTQYF.

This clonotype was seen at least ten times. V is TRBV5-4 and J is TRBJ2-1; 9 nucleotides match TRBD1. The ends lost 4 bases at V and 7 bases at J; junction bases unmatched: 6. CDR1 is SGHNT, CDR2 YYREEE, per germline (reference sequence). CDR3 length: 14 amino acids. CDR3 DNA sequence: TGTGCCAGCAGCGGGGACAGGGTGGAGAATGAGCAGTTCTTC. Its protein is CASSGDRVENEQFF.

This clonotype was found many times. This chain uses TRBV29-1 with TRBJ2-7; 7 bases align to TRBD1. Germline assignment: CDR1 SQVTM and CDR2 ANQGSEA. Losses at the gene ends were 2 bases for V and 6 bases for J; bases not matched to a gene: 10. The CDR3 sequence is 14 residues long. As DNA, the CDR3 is TGCAGCGTTGAACCCGACAGGGTGCCTCCCGAGCAGTACGTC. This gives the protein CSVEPDRVPPEQYV.

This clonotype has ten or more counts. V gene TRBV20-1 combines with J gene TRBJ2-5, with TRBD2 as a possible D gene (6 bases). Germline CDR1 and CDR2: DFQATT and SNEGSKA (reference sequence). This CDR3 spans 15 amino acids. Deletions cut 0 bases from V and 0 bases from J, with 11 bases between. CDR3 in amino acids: CSARDPKRDQETQYF. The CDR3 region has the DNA TGCAGTGCTAGAGACCCGAAGCGGGACCAAGAGACCCAGTACTTC.

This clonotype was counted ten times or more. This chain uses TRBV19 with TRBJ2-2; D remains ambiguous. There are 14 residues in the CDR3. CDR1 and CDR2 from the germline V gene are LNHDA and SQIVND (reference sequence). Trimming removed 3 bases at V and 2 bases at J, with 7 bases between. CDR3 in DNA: TGTGCCAGTAGTATGAGACACAACACCGGGGAGCTGTTTTTT. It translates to CASSMRHNTGELFF.

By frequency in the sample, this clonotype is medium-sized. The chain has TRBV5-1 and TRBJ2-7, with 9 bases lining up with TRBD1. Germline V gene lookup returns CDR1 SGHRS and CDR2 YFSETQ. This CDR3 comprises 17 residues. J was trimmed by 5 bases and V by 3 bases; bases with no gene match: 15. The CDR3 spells CASSSTPTGTGRDEQYV. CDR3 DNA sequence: TGCGCCAGCAGCTCAACCCCGACCGGGACAGGGCGCGACGAGCAGTACGTC.

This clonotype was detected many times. The CDR3 loop is CASNGRSETQYF. CDR3 bases: TGCGCCAGCAATGGGAGGTCAGAGACCCAGTACTTC. The gene calls are TRBV5-1 and TRBJ2-5; TRBD2 is a possible D gene (6 bases). The CDR3 has 12 amino acids. Germline lookup yields CDR1 SGHRS and CDR2 YFSETQ. Trimming took off 6 bases at V and 4 bases at J, with 10 bases between the two ends.

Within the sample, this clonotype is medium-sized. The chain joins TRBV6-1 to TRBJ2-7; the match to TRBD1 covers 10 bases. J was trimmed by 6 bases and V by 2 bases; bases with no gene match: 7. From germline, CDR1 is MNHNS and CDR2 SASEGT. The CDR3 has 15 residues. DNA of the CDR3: TGTGCCAGCAGTGAATCCCCTGACAGGGGGCGCGAGCAGTACGTC. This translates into CASSESPDRGREQYV.

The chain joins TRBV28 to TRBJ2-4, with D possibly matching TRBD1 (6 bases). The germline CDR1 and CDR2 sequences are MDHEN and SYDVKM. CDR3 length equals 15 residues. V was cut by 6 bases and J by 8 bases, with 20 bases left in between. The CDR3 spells CASRPRGLLRDIQYF. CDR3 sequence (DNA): TGTGCCAGCAGGCCCAGGGGTCTCCTAAGGGACATTCAGTACTTC.

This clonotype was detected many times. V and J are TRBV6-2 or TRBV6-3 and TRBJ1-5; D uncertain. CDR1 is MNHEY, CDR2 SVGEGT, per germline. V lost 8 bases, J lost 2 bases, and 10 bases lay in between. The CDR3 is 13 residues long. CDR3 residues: CASGAARNQPQHF. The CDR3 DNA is TGTGCCAGCGGAGCAGCTCGCAATCAGCCCCAGCATTTT.

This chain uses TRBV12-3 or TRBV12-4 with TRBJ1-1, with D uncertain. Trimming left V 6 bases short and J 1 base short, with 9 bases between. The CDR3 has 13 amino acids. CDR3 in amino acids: CASSLGPNTEAFF. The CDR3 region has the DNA TGTGCCAGCAGCCTCGGGCCGAACACTGAAGCTTTCTTT.

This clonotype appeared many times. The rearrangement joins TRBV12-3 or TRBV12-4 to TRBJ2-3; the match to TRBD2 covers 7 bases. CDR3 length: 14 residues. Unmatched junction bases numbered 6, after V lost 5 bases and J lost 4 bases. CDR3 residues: CASSMRERPDTQYF. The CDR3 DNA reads TGTGCCAGCAGTATGCGGGAGAGACCAGATACGCAGTATTTT.